Given below is one T cell receptor (beta chain) in context. Its antigen is unidentified. This record belongs to a study of T cell responses to AZD1222 COVID-19 vaccine. Germline loops: CDR1 MNHEY, CDR2 SMNVEV (reference sequence). The CDR3 runs to 13 residues. J was trimmed by 3 bases and V by 4 bases; bases with no gene match: 3. Clones were sequenced by immunoSEQ multiplex PCR, and TCRdb holds only the in-frame ones, with some missing. The table lists 240,000 or so clones, more than 85% of them singletons. Overall study findings and caveats: Nearly half of the spike-specific TCRs reportedly recognize variant regions that carry no mutations.

The TCR was taken from an adult in good health. The chain links TRBV27 to TRBJ2-7; 7 bases fit TRBD1. The sample was peripheral blood, taken on day 0 of AZD1222 vaccination. CDR3 in amino acids: CASSYRGDYEQYF. DNA for the CDR3: TGTGCCAGCAGTTACAGGGGTGACTACGAGCAGTACTTC.